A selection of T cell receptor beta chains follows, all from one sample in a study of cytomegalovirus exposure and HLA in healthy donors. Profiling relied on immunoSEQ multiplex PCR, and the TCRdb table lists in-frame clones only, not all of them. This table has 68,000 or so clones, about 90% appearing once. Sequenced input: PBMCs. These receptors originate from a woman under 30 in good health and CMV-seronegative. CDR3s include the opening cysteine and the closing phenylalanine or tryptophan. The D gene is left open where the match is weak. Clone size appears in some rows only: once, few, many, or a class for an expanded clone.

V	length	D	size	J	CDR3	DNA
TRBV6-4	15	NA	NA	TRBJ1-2	CASSDSRQVNYGYTF	TGTGCCAGCAGTGACTCGAGACAGGTTAACTATGGCTACACCTTC
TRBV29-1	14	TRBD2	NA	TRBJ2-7	CSVPTSGVLGEQYF	TGCAGCGTCCCGACTAGCGGGGTCCTGGGCGAGCAGTACTTC
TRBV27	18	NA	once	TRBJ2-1	CASRTTSFRDISYNEQFF	TGTGCCAGCAGAACCACTTCTTTCCGCGACATATCCTACAATGAGCAGTTCTTC
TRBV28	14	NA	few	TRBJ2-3	CASSQGQSTDTQYF	TGTGCCAGCAGTCAGGGACAAAGCACAGATACGCAGTATTTT
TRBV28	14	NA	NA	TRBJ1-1	CASSLDTQNTEAFF	TGTGCCAGCAGTTTGGACACTCAGAACACTGAAGCTTTCTTT
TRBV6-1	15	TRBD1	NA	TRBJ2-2	CASSAGTGYTGELFF	TGTGCCAGCAGTGCCGGGACAGGGTACACCGGGGAGCTGTTTTTT
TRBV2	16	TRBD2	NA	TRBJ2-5	CASSERLAGNGETQYF	TGTGCCAGCAGCGAACGACTAGCGGGGAACGGAGAGACCCAGTACTTC
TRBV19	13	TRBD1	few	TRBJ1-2	CASRTGMAYGYTF	TGTGCCAGTCGGACAGGGATGGCCTATGGCTACACCTTC
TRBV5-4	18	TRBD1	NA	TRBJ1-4	CASSSTGQGGGGGEKLFF	TGTGCCAGCAGCAGCACTGGACAGGGTGGTGGCGGGGGTGAAAAACTGTTTTTT
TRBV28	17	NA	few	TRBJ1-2	CASSSHRGTPTNYGYTF	TGTGCCAGCAGTTCCCACCGCGGGACGCCCACTAACTATGGCTACACCTTC
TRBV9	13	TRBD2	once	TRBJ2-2	CASRGGNTGELFF	TGTGCCAGCCGGGGGGGGAACACCGGGGAGCTGTTTTTT
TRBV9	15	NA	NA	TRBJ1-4	CASSVAAGRSEKLFF	TGTGCCAGCAGCGTAGCGGCAGGGCGGAGTGAAAAACTGTTTTTT
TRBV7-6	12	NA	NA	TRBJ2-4	CASSSMANIQYF	TGTGCCAGCAGCTCCATGGCAAACATTCAGTACTTC
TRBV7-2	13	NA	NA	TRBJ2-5	CASSLLLQETQYF	TGTGCCAGCAGCTTATTACTTCAAGAGACCCAGTACTTC
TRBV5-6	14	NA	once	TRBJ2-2	CASSFGANTGELFF	TGTGCCAGCAGCTTCGGGGCGAACACCGGGGAGCTGTTTTTT
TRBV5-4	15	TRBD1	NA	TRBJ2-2	CASSNGQGDTGELFF	TGTGCCAGCAGCAACGGACAGGGAGACACCGGGGAGCTGTTTTTT
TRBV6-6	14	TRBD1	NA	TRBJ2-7	CASSYGDRAYEQYF	TGTGCCAGCAGTTACGGGGACAGGGCCTACGAGCAGTACTTC
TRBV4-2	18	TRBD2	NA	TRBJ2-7	CASSLWASGGPMTYEQYF	TGTGCCAGCAGCCTATGGGCTAGCGGGGGGCCCATGACCTACGAGCAGTACTTC
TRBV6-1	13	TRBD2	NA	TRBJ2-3	CASRLARTDTQYF	TGTGCCAGCCGACTAGCGAGAACAGATACGCAGTATTTT
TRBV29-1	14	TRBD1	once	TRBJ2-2	CSGRRAGGTGELFF	TGCAGCGGCCGGCGGGCAGGGGGCACCGGGGAGCTGTTTTTT
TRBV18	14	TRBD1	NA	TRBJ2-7	CASSPGTDFYEQYF	TGTGCCAGCTCACCCGGGACAGACTTCTACGAGCAGTACTTC
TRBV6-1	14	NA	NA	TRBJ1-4	CASTRDRVGEKLFF	TGTGCCAGCACCCGAGACCGGGTGGGTGAAAAACTGTTTTTT
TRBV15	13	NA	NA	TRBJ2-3	CAASGMVRDTQYF	TGTGCCGCTTCTGGTATGGTCAGAGATACGCAGTATTTT
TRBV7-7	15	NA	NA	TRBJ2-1	CASSLLGQDSNEQFF	TGTGCCAGCAGCTTATTGGGGCAGGATTCTAATGAGCAGTTCTTC
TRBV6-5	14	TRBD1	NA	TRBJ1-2	CASTKGQAGYGYTF	TGTGCCAGCACGAAGGGACAGGCGGGCTATGGCTACACCTTC
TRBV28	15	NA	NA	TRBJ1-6	CASSPGQIYNSPLHF	TGTGCCAGCAGTCCAGGCCAAATTTATAATTCACCCCTCCACTTT
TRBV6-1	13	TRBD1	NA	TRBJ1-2	CASRAGTVNGYTF	TGTGCCAGCAGGGCCGGGACAGTCAATGGCTACACCTTC
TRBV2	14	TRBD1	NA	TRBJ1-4	CASSLQGFNEKLFF	TGTGCCAGCAGCCTACAGGGGTTTAATGAAAAACTGTTTTTT
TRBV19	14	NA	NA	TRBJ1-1	CASSIRQDYTEAFF	TGTGCCAGTAGTATCCGACAGGACTACACTGAAGCTTTCTTT
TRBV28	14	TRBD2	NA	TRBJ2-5	CASTMGLDQETQYF	TGTGCCAGCACCATGGGACTAGATCAAGAGACCCAGTACTTC
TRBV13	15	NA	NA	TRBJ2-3	CASSFPTESTDTQYF	TGTGCCAGCAGCTTCCCCACCGAGAGCACAGATACGCAGTATTTT
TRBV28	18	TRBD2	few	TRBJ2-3	CASSPTIAGGPVSDTQYF	TGTGCCAGCAGTCCGACAATAGCGGGAGGGCCTGTTTCAGATACGCAGTATTTT
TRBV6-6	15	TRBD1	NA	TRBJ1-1	CASRETRDSRTEAFF	TGTGCCAGCAGAGAGACCAGGGACAGTCGCACTGAAGCTTTCTTT
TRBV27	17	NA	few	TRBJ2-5	CASSPQGDFKARETQYF	TGTGCCAGCAGCCCCCAAGGAGACTTCAAAGCTCGGGAGACCCAGTACTTC
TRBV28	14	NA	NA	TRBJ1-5	CAGRPGGSNQPQHF	TGTGCCGGACGGCCGGGAGGGAGCAATCAGCCCCAGCATTTT
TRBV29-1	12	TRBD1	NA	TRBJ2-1	CSAGQGLNEQFF	TGCAGCGCCGGACAGGGACTCAATGAGCAGTTCTTC
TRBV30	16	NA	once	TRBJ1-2	CAWSRGGAGPGYGYTF	TGTGCCTGGAGTAGGGGCGGCGCAGGTCCGGGCTATGGCTACACCTTC
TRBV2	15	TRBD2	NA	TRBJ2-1	CASSVASGSINEQFF	TGTGCCAGCAGTGTGGCTAGCGGGAGTATCAATGAGCAGTTCTTC
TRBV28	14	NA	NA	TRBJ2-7	CASSSGDGRYEQYF	TGTGCCAGCAGTTCGGGGGACGGACGCTACGAGCAGTACTTC
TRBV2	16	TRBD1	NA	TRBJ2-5	CASSPLWGQSQETQYF	TGTGCCAGCAGCCCCCTTTGGGGACAGAGCCAAGAGACCCAGTACTTC
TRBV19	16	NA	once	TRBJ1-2	CASSISNAGVNYGYTF	TGTGCCAGTAGTATTAGCAACGCAGGGGTAAACTATGGCTACACCTTC
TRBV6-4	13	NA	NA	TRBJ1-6	CASSREYDSPLHF	TGTGCCAGCAGTCGGGAATACGATTCACCCCTCCACTTT
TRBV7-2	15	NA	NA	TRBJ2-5	CASSLIGAYQETQYF	TGTGCCAGCAGCTTAATAGGGGCCTACCAAGAGACCCAGTACTTC
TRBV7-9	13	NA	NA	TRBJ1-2	CASSLDGNYGYTF	TGTGCCAGCAGCTTAGACGGGAACTATGGCTACACCTTC
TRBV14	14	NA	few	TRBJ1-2	CASSRTGSRVGYTF	TGTGCCAGCAGCCGGACGGGATCCCGAGTGGGCTACACCTTC
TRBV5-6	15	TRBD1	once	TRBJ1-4	CASSFRDRYKEKLFF	TGTGCCAGCAGCTTTCGGGACAGATATAAAGAAAAACTGTTTTTT
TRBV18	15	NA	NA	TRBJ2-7	CASSPLGNRGVGQYF	TGTGCCAGCTCACCTCTTGGCAACCGCGGTGTGGGGCAGTACTTC
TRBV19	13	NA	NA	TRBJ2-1	CASSIQRNNEQFF	TGTGCCAGTAGTATACAGCGGAACAATGAGCAGTTCTTC
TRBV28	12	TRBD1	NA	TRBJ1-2	CASRDRSYGYTF	TGTGCCAGCAGGGACAGGAGCTATGGCTACACCTTC
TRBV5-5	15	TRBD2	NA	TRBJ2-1	CASSRHFSGGDEQFF	TGTGCCAGCAGCCGACACTTTAGCGGGGGGGATGAGCAGTTCTTC
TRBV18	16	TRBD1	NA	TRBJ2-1	CASSSQGQGWGNEQFF	TGTGCCAGCTCATCACAAGGACAGGGTTGGGGCAATGAGCAGTTCTTC
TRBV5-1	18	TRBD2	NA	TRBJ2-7	CASSPGTSGGAFAYEQYF	TGCGCCAGCAGCCCCGGGACTAGCGGGGGGGCCTTTGCCTACGAGCAGTACTTC
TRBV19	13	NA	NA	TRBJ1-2	CASSVDKWSGYTF	TGTGCCAGTAGTGTTGACAAGTGGTCTGGCTACACCTTC
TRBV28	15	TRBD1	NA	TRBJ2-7	CASSAGTGSYYEQYF	TGTGCCAGCAGTGCTGGGACAGGAAGCTACTACGAGCAGTACTTC
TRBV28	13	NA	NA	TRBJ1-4	CASIGGHGEKLFF	TGTGCCAGCATTGGCGGGCACGGTGAAAAACTGTTTTTT